This TCR beta chain was captured in a study of tumor T cells in aggressive B-cell lymphoma. A few counts support this clone. A read error may account for a junction end that differs from germline. This same CDR3 is encoded by further DNA sequences in the sample. Generated by immunoSEQ multiplex PCR, the TCRdb table keeps only in-frame clones and is missing some. The sample has some 5,900 clones, over 70% seen once. Germline values: CDR1 SGHDT, CDR2 YYEEEE. The CDR3 is made up of 14 amino acids. The TCR comes from an adult with diffuse large B cell lymphoma. J is TRBJ2-7 and V is TRBV5-6; 9 positions agree with TRBD1. The sequencing sample was made of tumor tissue. CDR3 sequence: CASSSTGGLYEQYF. The CDR3 nucleotides read TGTGCCAGCAGCTCTACAGGGGGCTTGTACGAGCAGTATTTC.